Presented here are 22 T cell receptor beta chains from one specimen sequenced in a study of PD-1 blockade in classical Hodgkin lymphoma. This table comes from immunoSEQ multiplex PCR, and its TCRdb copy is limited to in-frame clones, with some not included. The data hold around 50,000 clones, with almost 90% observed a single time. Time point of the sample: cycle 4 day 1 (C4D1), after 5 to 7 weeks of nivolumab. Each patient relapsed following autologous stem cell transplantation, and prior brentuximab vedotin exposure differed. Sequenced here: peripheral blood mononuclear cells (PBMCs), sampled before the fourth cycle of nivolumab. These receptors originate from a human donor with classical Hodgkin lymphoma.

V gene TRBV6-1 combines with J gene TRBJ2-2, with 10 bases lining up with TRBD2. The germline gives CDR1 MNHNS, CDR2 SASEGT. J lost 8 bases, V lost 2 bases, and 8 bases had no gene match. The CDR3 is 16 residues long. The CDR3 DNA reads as TGTGCCAGCAGTGAAACGGTAGCGGGAGGATCGGGGGAGCTGTTTTTT. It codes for CASSETVAGGSGELFF.

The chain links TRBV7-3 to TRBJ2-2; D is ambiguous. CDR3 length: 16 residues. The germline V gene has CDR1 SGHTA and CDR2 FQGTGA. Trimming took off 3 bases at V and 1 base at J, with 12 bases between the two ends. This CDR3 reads CASSLVPSLNTGELFF. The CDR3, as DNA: TGTGCCAGCAGCTTGGTCCCCAGCTTGAACACCGGGGAGCTGTTTTTT.

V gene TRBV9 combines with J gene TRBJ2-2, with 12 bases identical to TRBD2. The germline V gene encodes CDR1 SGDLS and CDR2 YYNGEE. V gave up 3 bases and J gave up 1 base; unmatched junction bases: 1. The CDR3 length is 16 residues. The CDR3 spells CASSATSGRNTGELFF. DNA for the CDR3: TGTGCCAGCAGCGCGACTAGCGGGAGGAACACCGGGGAGCTGTTTTTT.

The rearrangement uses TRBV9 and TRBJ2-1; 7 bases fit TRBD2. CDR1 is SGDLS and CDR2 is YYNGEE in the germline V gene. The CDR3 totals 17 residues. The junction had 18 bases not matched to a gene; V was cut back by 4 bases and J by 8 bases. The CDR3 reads CASSPRWGGRRFDEQFF. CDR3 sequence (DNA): TGTGCCAGCAGCCCAAGATGGGGGGGGAGAAGGTTCGATGAGCAGTTCTTC.

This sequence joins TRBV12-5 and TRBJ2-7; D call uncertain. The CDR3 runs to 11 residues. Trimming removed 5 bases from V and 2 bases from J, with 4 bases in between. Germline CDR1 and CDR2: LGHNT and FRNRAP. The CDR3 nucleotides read TGTGCTAGTGGTGTGGCCTACGAGCAGTACTTC. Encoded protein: CASGVAYEQYF. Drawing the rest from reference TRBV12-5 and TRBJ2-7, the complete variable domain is DARVTQTPRHKVTEMGQEVTMRCQPILGHNTVFWYRQTMMQGLELLAYFRNRAPLDDSGMPKDRFSAEMPDATLATLKIQPSEPRDSAVYFCASGVAYEQYFGPGTRLTVT.

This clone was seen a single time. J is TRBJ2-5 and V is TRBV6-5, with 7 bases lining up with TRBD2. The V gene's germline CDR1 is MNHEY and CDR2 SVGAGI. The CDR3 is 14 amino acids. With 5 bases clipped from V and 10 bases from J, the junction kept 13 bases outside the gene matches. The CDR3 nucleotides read TGTGCCAGCAGTCCCGGGGGAGGGGTGGGTATCCAGTACTTC. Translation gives CASSPGGGVGIQYF.

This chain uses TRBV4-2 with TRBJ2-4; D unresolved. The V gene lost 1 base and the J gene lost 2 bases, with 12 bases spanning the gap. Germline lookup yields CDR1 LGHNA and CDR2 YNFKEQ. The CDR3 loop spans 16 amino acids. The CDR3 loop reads CASSQAWGFSKNIQYF. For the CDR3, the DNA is TGTGCCAGCAGCCAAGCCTGGGGTTTCTCCAAAAACATTCAGTACTTC.

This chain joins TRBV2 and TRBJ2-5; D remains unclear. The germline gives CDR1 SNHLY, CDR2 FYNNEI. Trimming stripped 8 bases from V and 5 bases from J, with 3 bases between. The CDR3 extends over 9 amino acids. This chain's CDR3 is CASGETQYF. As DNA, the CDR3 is TGTGCCAGCGGGGAGACCCAGTACTTC.

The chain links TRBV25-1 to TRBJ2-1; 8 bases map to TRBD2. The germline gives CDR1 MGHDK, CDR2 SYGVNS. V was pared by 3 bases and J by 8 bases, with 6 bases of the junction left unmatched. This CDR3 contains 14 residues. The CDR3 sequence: CASSESGRSYEQFF. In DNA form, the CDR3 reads TGTGCCAGCAGTGAGAGCGGGAGAAGTTATGAGCAGTTCTTC.

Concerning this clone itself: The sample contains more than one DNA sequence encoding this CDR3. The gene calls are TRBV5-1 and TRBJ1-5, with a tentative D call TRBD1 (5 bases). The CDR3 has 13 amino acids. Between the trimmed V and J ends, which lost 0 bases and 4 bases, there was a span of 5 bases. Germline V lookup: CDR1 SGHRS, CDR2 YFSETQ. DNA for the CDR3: TGCGCCAGCAGCTTGGGACAGAATCAGCCCCAGCATTTT. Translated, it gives CASSLGQNQPQHF.

Here the CDR3 reads CSVEDYGYTF. The CDR3 nucleotides are TGCAGCGTTGAGGACTATGGCTACACCTTC. The chain links TRBV29-1 to TRBJ1-2; D uncertain. CDR1 is SQVTM, CDR2 ANQGSEA, per germline. The V and J ends lost 3 bases and 3 bases respectively, with 2 bases between them. The CDR3 covers 10 residues.

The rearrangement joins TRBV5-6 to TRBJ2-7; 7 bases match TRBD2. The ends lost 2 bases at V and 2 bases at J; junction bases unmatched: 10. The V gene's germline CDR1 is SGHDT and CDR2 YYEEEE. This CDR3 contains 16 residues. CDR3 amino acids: CASSFLGGTTPYEQYF. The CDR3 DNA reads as TGTGCCAGCAGCTTTTTGGGGGGGACTACCCCCTACGAGCAGTACTTC.

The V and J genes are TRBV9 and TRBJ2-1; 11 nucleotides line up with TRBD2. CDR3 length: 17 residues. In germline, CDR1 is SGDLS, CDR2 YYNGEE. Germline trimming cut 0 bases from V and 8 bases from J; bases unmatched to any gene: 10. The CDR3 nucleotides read TGTGCCAGCAGCGTAGAAGGCCTAGCGGGAGGTTGGCATGAGCAGTTCTTC. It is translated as CASSVEGLAGGWHEQFF.

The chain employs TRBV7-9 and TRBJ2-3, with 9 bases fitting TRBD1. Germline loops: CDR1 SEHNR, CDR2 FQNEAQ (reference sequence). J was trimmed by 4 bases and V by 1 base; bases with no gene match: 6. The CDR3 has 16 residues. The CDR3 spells CASSLGDRASADTQYF. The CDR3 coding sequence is TGTGCCAGCAGCTTAGGGGACAGGGCGTCCGCAGATACGCAGTATTTT.

CDR3 protein: CASRLTRGSYEQYF. The CDR3 coding sequence is TGTGCCAGCAGGCTCACGAGGGGTTCCTACGAGCAGTACTTC. The rearrangement joins TRBV6-5 to TRBJ2-7, with D possibly being TRBD1 or TRBD2 (5 bases each). Germline-derived CDR1 and CDR2 are MNHEY and SVGAGI. V lost 6 bases, J lost 1 base, and 13 bases lay in between. The CDR3 extends over 14 amino acids.

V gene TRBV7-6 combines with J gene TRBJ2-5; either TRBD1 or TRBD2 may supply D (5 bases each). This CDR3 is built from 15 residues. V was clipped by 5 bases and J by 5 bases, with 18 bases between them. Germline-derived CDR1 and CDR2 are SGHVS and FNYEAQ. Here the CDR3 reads CASSRWDLSTETQYF. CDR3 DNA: TGTGCCAGCAGCCGATGGGACCTCTCTACGGAGACCCAGTACTTC.

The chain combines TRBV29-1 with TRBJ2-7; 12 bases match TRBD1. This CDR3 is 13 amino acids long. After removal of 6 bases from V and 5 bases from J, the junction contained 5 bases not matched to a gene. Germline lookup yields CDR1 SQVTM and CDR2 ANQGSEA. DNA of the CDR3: TGCAGCGTGTCCGGGACAGGGGGCCACGAGCAGTACTTC. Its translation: CSVSGTGGHEQYF.

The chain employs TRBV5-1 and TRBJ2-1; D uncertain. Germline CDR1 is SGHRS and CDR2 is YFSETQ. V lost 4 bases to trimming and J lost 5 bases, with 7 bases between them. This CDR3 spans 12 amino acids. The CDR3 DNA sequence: TGCGCCAGCAGCAGGGTGAACAATGAGCAGTTCTTC. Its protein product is CASSRVNNEQFF.

The CDR3 spells CASGKDRKAEAFF. Here the CDR3 DNA reads TGTGCCAGCGGAAAAGACAGGAAAGCTGAAGCTTTCTTT. The chain employs TRBV6-4 and TRBJ1-1; TRBD1 might be the D (6 bases). V lost 8 bases and J lost 6, with 16 bases in between. From germline, CDR1 is MRHNA and CDR2 SNTAGT. The CDR3 has 13 amino acids.

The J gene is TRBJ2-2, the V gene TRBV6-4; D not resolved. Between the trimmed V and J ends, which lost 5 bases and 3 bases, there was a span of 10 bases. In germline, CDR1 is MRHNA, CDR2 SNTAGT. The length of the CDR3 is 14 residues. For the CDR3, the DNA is TGTGCCAGCAGTTCTACGTCGGACACCGGGGAGCTGTTTTTT. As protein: CASSSTSDTGELFF.

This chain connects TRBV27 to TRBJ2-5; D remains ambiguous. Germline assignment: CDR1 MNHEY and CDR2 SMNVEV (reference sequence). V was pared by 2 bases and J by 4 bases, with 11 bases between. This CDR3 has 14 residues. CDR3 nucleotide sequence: TGTGCCAGCAGTTTAAAGGGAACGGCAGAGACCCAGTACTTC. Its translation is CASSLKGTAETQYF.

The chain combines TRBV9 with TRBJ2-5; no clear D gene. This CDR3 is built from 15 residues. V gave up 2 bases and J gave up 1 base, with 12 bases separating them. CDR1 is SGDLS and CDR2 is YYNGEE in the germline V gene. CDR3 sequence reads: CASSVPGGPQETQYF. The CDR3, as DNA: TGTGCCAGCAGCGTTCCAGGTGGTCCCCAAGAGACCCAGTACTTC.